The 20 T cell receptor beta chains below all came from one sample that was sequenced in a study of beta chain features in type 1 diabetes. Study-level results: Significant though moderate, a shortening of TCRB CDR3s appeared in all four CD4+ subsets of Type 1 diabetes patients.

The isolated RNA, all of it, was reverse transcribed, so expressed TCRB transcripts were what got sequenced. The repertoire was sequenced with immunoSEQ multiplex PCR; TCRdb's copy has only in-frame clones and lacks some. The top ten clones hold 0.095% to 0.15% of a sample with around 600,000 clones, around an eighth of them seen once. Their target antigens are unknown. Sequencing was done on a sample of naive CD4+ T cells from blood. The receptor set was obtained from a man aged 25-45 years with type 1 diabetes.

The V and J genes are TRBV11-2 and TRBJ2-3; 9 bases agree with TRBD2. V lost 5 bases and J lost 0; bases outside the gene matches: 15. The CDR3 sequence is 19 residues long. Germline V gives CDR1 SGHAT, CDR2 FQNNGV. The CDR3 sequence is CASSPLGARLAGSTDTQYF. DNA of the CDR3: TGTGCCAGCAGCCCACTGGGGGCTAGGCTAGCGGGGAGCACAGATACGCAGTATTTT.

The chain uses TRBV5-1 and TRBJ2-7; 7 bases match TRBD1. After removal of 4 bases from V and 3 bases from J, the junction contained 7 bases not matched to a gene. CDR3 size: 14 residues. Germline values: CDR1 SGHRS, CDR2 YFSETQ. CDR3 bases: TGCGCCAGCAGCCCGGGACAGTTCTTCTACGAGCAGTACTTC. Encoded protein: CASSPGQFFYEQYF.

The chain has TRBV6-5 and TRBJ2-2, with unresolved D. The germline V and J ends were trimmed by 2 bases and 0 bases, with 7 bases remaining between them. The germline V gene encodes CDR1 MNHEY and CDR2 SVGAGI. CDR3 length equals 15 residues. The CDR3 DNA reads as TGTGCCAGCAGTTACGTACAACCGAACACCGGGGAGCTGTTTTTT. It encodes CASSYVQPNTGELFF.

This clone was counted a few times. Other DNA sequences in this specimen translate into the identical CDR3. This chain connects TRBV5-1 to TRBJ2-7; tentatively, D is TRBD1 (5 bases). The CDR3 length is 13 residues. Germline V gives CDR1 SGHRS, CDR2 YFSETQ. The V gene lost 0 bases and the J gene lost 5 bases, with 9 bases spanning the gap. The CDR3 sequence is CASSLGQGNEQYF. For the CDR3, the DNA is TGCGCCAGCAGCTTGGGTCAGGGTAACGAGCAGTACTTC.

CDR3 loop: CASSELRDRNYGYTF. The CDR3 bases are TGTGCCAGCAGCGAACTTCGGGACCGGAACTATGGCTACACCTTC. The rearrangement links TRBV6-1 to TRBJ1-2; maybe TRBD1 (5 bases). The CDR3 has 15 amino acids. Germline assignment: CDR1 MNHNS and CDR2 SASEGT. With 6 bases removed from V and 2 bases from J, the gap between germline ends came to 16 bases.

J is TRBJ2-3 and V is TRBV6-4; D not certain. Trimming removed 3 bases from V and 7 bases from J, with 5 bases in between. Germline CDR1 and CDR2: MRHNA and SNTAGT. This CDR3 is built from 11 residues. CDR3 nucleotide sequence: TGTGCCAGCAGTGAAGGGTATACGCAGTATTTT. Protein sequence: CASSEGYTQYF.

V usage is TRBV9 and J usage is TRBJ1-6; 7 bases map to TRBD1. This CDR3 contains 15 residues. V lost 1 base and J lost 7; bases outside the gene matches: 5. The germline V gene has CDR1 SGDLS and CDR2 YYNGEE. The chain's CDR3 is CASSVTTGMNSPLHF. The CDR3 bases are TGTGCCAGCAGCGTAACGACAGGGATGAATTCACCCCTCCACTTT.

The chain joins TRBV7-2 to TRBJ2-3; D gene uncertain. Trimming shortened V by 3 bases and J by 7 bases, and 5 bases separated the two germline ends. Germline V gene sequence: CDR1 SGHTA, CDR2 FQGNSA. The CDR3 spans 11 residues. The CDR3 coding sequence is TGTGCCAGCAGCTTTTCATATACGCAGTATTTT. It encodes CASSFSYTQYF.

The chain combines TRBV21-1 with TRBJ2-1; whether TRBD1, the table's D call, matches the DNA was not checked. TRBV21-1 is noted as a pseudogene. This CDR3 has 10 amino acids. CDR3 sequence reads: CASPVNEQFF. The CDR3 DNA reads TGTGCCAGCCCAGTCAATGAGCAGTTCTTC.

In its sample, this clone was seen a few times. The chain combines TRBV7-9 with TRBJ2-7, with 8 bases identical to TRBD1. This CDR3 spans 16 amino acids. Germline values: CDR1 SEHNR, CDR2 FQNEAQ (reference sequence). Trimming took 5 bases from V and 3 from J; bases not matched to a gene: 12. The CDR3, as DNA: TGTGCCAGCAGCCGCTTACTCCGGACAGGGAACTACGAGCAGTACTTC. It translates to CASSRLLRTGNYEQYF. The full variable domain, rest sourced from reference TRBV7-9 and TRBJ2-7, is DTGVSQNPRHKITKRGQNVTFRCDPISEHNRLYWYRQTLGQGPEFLTYFQNEAQLEKSRLLSDRFSAERPKGSFSTLEIQRTEQGDSAMYLCASSRLLRTGNYEQYFGPGTRLTVT.

This clone appeared a few times. The CDR3 reads CASSLGGGELETQYF. CDR3 bases: TGTGCCAGCAGCCTCGGCGGGGGGGAGTTAGAGACCCAGTACTTC. V gene TRBV28 combines with J gene TRBJ2-5; 9 bases are a match to TRBD2. Per germline, CDR1 MDHEN and CDR2 SYDVKM. The junction had 9 bases not matched to a gene; V was cut back by 6 bases and J by 4 bases. The CDR3 has 15 residues.

This clone was counted a few times. The V call is TRBV5-1, the J call TRBJ2-7; 7 positions agree with TRBD1. This CDR3 has 14 amino acids. Germline V gene sequence: CDR1 SGHRS, CDR2 YFSETQ. The V segment lost 4 bases and the J segment 2 bases; nucleotides outside the gene matches: 6. The CDR3 here is CASSTGQTTYEQYF. The DNA of the CDR3 is TGCGCCAGCAGCACGGGACAGACTACCTACGAGCAGTACTTC.

This chain uses TRBV9 with TRBJ2-2; D uncertain. Trimming left V 0 bases short and J 6 bases short, with 18 bases between. CDR1 is SGDLS and CDR2 is YYNGEE in the germline V gene. The CDR3 spans 17 residues. The DNA for the CDR3 is TGTGCCAGCAGCGTAGCTTTGAGTGGGAAAGTCGCCGGGGAGCTGTTTTTT. It translates to CASSVALSGKVAGELFF.

This chain links TRBV20-1 with TRBJ2-1; a possible D gene is TRBD2 (6 bases). V lost 5 bases and J 10 bases, leaving 9 bases between the germline ends. This CDR3 comprises 10 residues. Germline lookup yields CDR1 DFQATT and CDR2 SNEGSKA (reference sequence). The CDR3 bases are TGCAGTGCTGGCGGGATCGAGCAGTTCTTC. Translating it yields CSAGGIEQFF.

This clone was found a few times. The chain employs TRBV12-5 and TRBJ2-6, with 8 bases aligning to TRBD1. CDR3 size: 18 residues. Germline CDR1 and CDR2: LGHNT and FRNRAP. V dropped 2 bases and J dropped 2; count of bases not matched to a gene: 8. The CDR3: CASGLPGQGVPGANVLTF. The DNA of the CDR3 is TGTGCTAGTGGTTTGCCTGGACAGGGAGTCCCTGGGGCCAACGTCCTGACTTTC.

This clone occurred a few times. The genes are TRBV5-1 and TRBJ1-6, with unresolved D. The CDR3 is 15 residues long. Germline V gives CDR1 SGHRS, CDR2 YFSETQ. Trimming cost V 0 bases and J 7 bases, with 11 bases left between them. The CDR3 nucleotides read TGCGCCAGCAGCTTGGAGCAGGCTGAGAATTCACCCCTCCACTTT. Protein product: CASSLEQAENSPLHF.

The chain uses TRBV6-5 and TRBJ2-5, with TRBD2 identical over 11 bases. Losses at the gene ends were 0 bases for V and 4 bases for J; bases not matched to a gene: 4. The CDR3 spans 16 residues. Germline assignment: CDR1 MNHEY and CDR2 SVGAGI. CDR3 sequence (DNA): TGTGCCAGCAGTTACTCGAGGCTAGCGGGGGGAGAGACCCAGTACTTC. Translating gives CASSYSRLAGGETQYF.

This clone has only a few counts. The chain recombines TRBV2 with TRBJ1-4; unclear D gene. The CDR3 has 13 residues. V was clipped by 5 bases and J by 4 bases, with 8 bases between them. CDR1 is SNHLY and CDR2 is FYNNEI in the germline V gene. CDR3 region: CASSRGVNEKLFF. In DNA, the CDR3 is TGTGCCAGCAGTCGTGGGGTTAATGAAAAACTGTTTTTT. Filled out from reference TRBV2 and TRBJ1-4, the complete variable domain reads EPEVTQTPSHQVTQMGQEVILRCVPISNHLYFYWYRQILGQKVEFLVSFYNNEISEKSEIFDDQFSVERPDGSNFTLKIRSTKLEDSAMYFCASSRGVNEKLFFGSGTQLSVL.

This clone was found a few times. The chain employs TRBV29-1 and TRBJ2-3; D remains unclear. Germline CDR1 reads SQVTM; CDR2 reads ANQGSEA. The ends were cut back, 8 bases at V and 5 bases at J, with 14 bases in the middle. The CDR3 extends over 12 amino acids. CDR3 region: CSTHRSVDTQYF. As DNA, the CDR3 is TGCAGCACGCACCGGTCAGTAGATACGCAGTATTTT.

This clone appeared a few times. The chain is built from TRBV4-2 and TRBJ1-4; D unresolved. The germline gives CDR1 LGHNA, CDR2 YNFKEQ. This CDR3 contains 14 residues. Between the trimmed V and J ends, which lost 0 bases and 10 bases, there was a span of 12 bases. CDR3 amino acids: CASSQDREARKLFF. CDR3 DNA sequence: TGTGCCAGCAGCCAAGATCGGGAGGCTAGAAAACTGTTTTTT.